The 14 T cell receptor beta chains below all came from one sample that was sequenced in a study of blood T cell repertoires in COVID-19. Sequencing was performed with immunoSEQ multiplex PCR; in TCRdb, only in-frame clones are kept and a portion is missing. Of about 240,000 clones listed, 75% to 90% are singletons. Input material: PBMCs or T cells enriched from blood (not recorded which). Receptor source: a man aged 40-49 years who had recovered from COVID-19.

The chain has TRBV6-4 and TRBJ2-2; D is ambiguous. This CDR3 region has 13 residues. Germline CDR1 MRHNA, CDR2 SNTAGT. Trimming left V 7 bases short and J 4 bases short, with 10 bases between. CDR3 in DNA: TGTGCCAGCAAGGTACCGGGCACCGGGGAGCTGTTTTTT. Protein sequence: CASKVPGTGELFF.

The V and J genes are TRBV29-1 and TRBJ2-7, with TRBD2 identical over 7 bases. J gave up 6 bases and V 1 base, and 0 bases lay outside the gene matches. The CDR3 spans 11 residues. CDR1 and CDR2 from the germline V gene are SQVTM and ANQGSEA. CDR3 amino acids: CSVEGGSEQYF. For the CDR3, the DNA is TGCAGCGTTGAAGGCGGGAGCGAGCAGTACTTC.

The chain links TRBV7-9 to TRBJ2-3; no reliable D call. The V end lost 3 bases, the J end lost 6 bases, and 7 bases lay between the germline ends. Germline assignment: CDR1 SEHNR and CDR2 FQNEAQ (reference sequence). This CDR3 is 12 amino acids long. The CDR3 region has the DNA TGTGCCAGCAGCTTTGAGTCCGATACGCAGTATTTT. Translating it yields CASSFESDTQYF. The variable domain in full, with the rest retrieved from reference TRBV7-9 and TRBJ2-3, is DTGVSQNPRHKITKRGQNVTFRCDPISEHNRLYWYRQTLGQGPEFLTYFQNEAQLEKSRLLSDRFSAERPKGSFSTLEIQRTEQGDSAMYLCASSFESDTQYFGPGTRLTVL.

The chain is built from TRBV2 and TRBJ1-1, with unresolved D. The CDR3 totals 11 residues. CDR1 is SNHLY and CDR2 is FYNNEI in the germline V gene. Trimming took 2 bases from V and 10 from J, leaving 8 bases between them. CDR3 in amino acids: CASSELEAAFF. In DNA, the CDR3 is TGTGCCAGCAGTGAACTGGAGGCAGCTTTCTTT.

This chain joins TRBV9 and TRBJ1-3; D ambiguous. This CDR3 has 12 residues. Germline CDR1 reads SGDLS; CDR2 reads YYNGEE. Trimming shortened V by 7 bases and J by 0 bases, and 5 bases separated the two germline ends. The CDR3 DNA reads as TGTGCCAGCGAGGACTCTGGAAACACCATATATTTT. The encoded protein is CASEDSGNTIYF.

The chain links TRBV5-5 to TRBJ1-2; D unclear. CDR3 size: 15 residues. V was trimmed by 3 bases and J by 6 bases, leaving 18 bases between them. Germline V gene lookup returns CDR1 SGHKS and CDR2 YYEKEE (reference sequence). CDR3: CASSSPNEARDGYTF. The CDR3 DNA sequence: TGTGCCAGCAGCTCCCCTAATGAGGCCCGGGATGGCTACACCTTC. Variable domain in full (rest from reference TRBV5-5 and TRBJ1-2): DAGVTQSPTHLIKTRGQQVTLRCSPISGHKSVSWYQQVLGQGPQFIFQYYEKEERGRGNFPDRFSARQFPNYSSELNVNALLLGDSALYLCASSSPNEARDGYTFGSGTRLTVV.

The rearrangement links TRBV19 to TRBJ1-5; D uncertain. CDR3 length: 14 residues. V lost 7 bases to trimming and J lost 0 bases, with 10 bases between them. Germline V gene sequence: CDR1 LNHDA, CDR2 SQIVND (reference sequence). The CDR3: CASTPQYSNQPQHF. In nucleotides, the CDR3 is TGTGCCAGTACGCCTCAGTATAGCAATCAGCCCCAGCATTTT.

This clone was recorded a few times. The V and J genes are TRBV7-9 and TRBJ2-1; tentatively, D is TRBD2 (6 bases). Trimming shortened V by 1 base and J by 5 bases, and 9 bases separated the two germline ends. This CDR3 region has 14 residues. Germline CDR1 reads SEHNR; CDR2 reads FQNEAQ (reference sequence). CDR3 nucleotide sequence: TGTGCCAGCAGCTTAGGGGGACTGCACAATGAGCAGTTCTTC. Its translation: CASSLGGLHNEQFF.

This rearrangement joins TRBV11-2 to TRBJ2-7; D call uncertain. Trimming removed 0 bases from V and 6 bases from J, with 9 bases in between. Germline assignment: CDR1 SGHAT and CDR2 FQNNGV. The CDR3 contains 13 residues. The CDR3 DNA reads as TGTGCCAGCAGCTTAGATCCCAGTACCGAGCAGTACTTC. Protein sequence: CASSLDPSTEQYF.

The chain employs TRBV19 and TRBJ1-2; a weak D match, TRBD1 (5 bases). This CDR3 region has 14 residues. The V and J ends lost 3 bases and 3 bases respectively, with 11 bases between them. Germline CDR1 and CDR2: LNHDA and SQIVND (reference sequence). In nucleotides, the CDR3 is TGTGCCAGTAGTATCCAGGGCCCTGACTATGGCTACACCTTC. Protein product: CASSIQGPDYGYTF. The full variable domain, rest sourced from reference TRBV19 and TRBJ1-2, is DGGITQSPKYLFRKEGQNVTLSCEQNLNHDAMYWYRQDPGQGLRLIYYSQIVNDFQKGDIAEGYSVSREKKESFPLTVTSAQKNPTAFYLCASSIQGPDYGYTFGSGTRLTVV.

The V gene is TRBV6-5, the J gene TRBJ1-5, with unresolved D. The CDR3 runs 13 residues. Trimming took off 2 bases at V and 3 bases at J, with 5 bases between the two ends. In germline, CDR1 is MNHEY, CDR2 SVGAGI. This CDR3 is CASSYRDNQPQHF. The CDR3 coding sequence is TGTGCCAGCAGTTACCGGGACAATCAGCCCCAGCATTTT.

The V and J genes are TRBV4-1 and TRBJ2-1, with 9 bases fitting TRBD1. Germline values: CDR1 MGHRA, CDR2 YSYEKL. V gave up 4 bases and J gave up 8 bases; unmatched junction bases: 15. The CDR3 is made up of 17 amino acids. In DNA form, the CDR3 reads TGCGCCAGCAGCCGTGAGCCCGGGACAGGGATAAAGGATGAGCAGTTCTTC. It translates to CASSREPGTGIKDEQFF.

The V gene is TRBV7-6, the J gene TRBJ1-3, with D tentatively TRBD1 (5 bases). V was clipped by 4 bases and J by 2 bases, with 15 bases between them. This CDR3 is built from 16 residues. Germline lookup yields CDR1 SGHVS and CDR2 FNYEAQ. This CDR3 is CASSSFGGVPGNTIYF. CDR3 bases: TGTGCCAGCAGCTCCTTCGGGGGGGTGCCTGGAAACACCATATATTTT. Complete variable domain (other parts from reference TRBV7-6 and TRBJ1-3): GAGVSQSPRYKVTKRGQDVALRCDPISGHVSLYWYRQALGQGPEFLTYFNYEAQQDKSGLPNDRFSAERPEGSISTLTIQRTEQRDSAMYRCASSSFGGVPGNTIYFGEGSWLTVV.

This clone has only one observation. CDR3 bases: TGCGCCAGCAGCTTGGTAAGGCCCCCCCGCGGGGCCGGTGATGGCTACACCTTC. Translation gives CASSLVRPPRGAGDGYTF. The V gene is TRBV5-1, the J gene TRBJ1-2, with D possibly matching TRBD1 (5 bases). The CDR3 runs to 18 residues. Per the germline V gene, CDR1 is SGHRS and CDR2 is YFSETQ. V shed 0 bases and J shed 6 bases, with 24 bases lying between them. Drawing the rest from reference TRBV5-1 and TRBJ1-2, the complete variable domain is KAGVTQTPRYLIKTRGQQVTLSCSPISGHRSVSWYQQTPGQGLQFLFEYFSETQRNKGNFPGRFSGRQFSNSRSEMNVSTLELGDSALYLCASSLVRPPRGAGDGYTFGSGTRLTVV.